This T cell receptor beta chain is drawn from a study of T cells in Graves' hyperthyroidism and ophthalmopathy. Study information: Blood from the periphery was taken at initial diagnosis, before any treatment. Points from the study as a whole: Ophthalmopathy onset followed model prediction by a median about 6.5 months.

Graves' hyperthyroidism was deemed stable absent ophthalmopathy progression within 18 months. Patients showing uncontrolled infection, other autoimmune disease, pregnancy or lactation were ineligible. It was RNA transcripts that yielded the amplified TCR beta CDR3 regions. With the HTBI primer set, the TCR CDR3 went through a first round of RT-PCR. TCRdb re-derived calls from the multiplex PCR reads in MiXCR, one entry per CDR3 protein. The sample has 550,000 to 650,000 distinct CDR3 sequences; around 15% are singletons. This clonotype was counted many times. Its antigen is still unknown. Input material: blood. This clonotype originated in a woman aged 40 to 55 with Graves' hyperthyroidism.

CDR3 sequence (DNA): TGCAGTGCTACGGCGGGAGGTTATGAGCAGTTCTTC. Translated: CSATAGGYEQFF. The chain combines TRBV20-1 with TRBJ2-1; 8 nucleotides agree with TRBD2. J gave up 8 bases and V 4 bases, and 4 bases lay outside the gene matches. Germline values: CDR1 DFQATT, CDR2 SNEGSKA (reference sequence). The CDR3 spans 12 residues.